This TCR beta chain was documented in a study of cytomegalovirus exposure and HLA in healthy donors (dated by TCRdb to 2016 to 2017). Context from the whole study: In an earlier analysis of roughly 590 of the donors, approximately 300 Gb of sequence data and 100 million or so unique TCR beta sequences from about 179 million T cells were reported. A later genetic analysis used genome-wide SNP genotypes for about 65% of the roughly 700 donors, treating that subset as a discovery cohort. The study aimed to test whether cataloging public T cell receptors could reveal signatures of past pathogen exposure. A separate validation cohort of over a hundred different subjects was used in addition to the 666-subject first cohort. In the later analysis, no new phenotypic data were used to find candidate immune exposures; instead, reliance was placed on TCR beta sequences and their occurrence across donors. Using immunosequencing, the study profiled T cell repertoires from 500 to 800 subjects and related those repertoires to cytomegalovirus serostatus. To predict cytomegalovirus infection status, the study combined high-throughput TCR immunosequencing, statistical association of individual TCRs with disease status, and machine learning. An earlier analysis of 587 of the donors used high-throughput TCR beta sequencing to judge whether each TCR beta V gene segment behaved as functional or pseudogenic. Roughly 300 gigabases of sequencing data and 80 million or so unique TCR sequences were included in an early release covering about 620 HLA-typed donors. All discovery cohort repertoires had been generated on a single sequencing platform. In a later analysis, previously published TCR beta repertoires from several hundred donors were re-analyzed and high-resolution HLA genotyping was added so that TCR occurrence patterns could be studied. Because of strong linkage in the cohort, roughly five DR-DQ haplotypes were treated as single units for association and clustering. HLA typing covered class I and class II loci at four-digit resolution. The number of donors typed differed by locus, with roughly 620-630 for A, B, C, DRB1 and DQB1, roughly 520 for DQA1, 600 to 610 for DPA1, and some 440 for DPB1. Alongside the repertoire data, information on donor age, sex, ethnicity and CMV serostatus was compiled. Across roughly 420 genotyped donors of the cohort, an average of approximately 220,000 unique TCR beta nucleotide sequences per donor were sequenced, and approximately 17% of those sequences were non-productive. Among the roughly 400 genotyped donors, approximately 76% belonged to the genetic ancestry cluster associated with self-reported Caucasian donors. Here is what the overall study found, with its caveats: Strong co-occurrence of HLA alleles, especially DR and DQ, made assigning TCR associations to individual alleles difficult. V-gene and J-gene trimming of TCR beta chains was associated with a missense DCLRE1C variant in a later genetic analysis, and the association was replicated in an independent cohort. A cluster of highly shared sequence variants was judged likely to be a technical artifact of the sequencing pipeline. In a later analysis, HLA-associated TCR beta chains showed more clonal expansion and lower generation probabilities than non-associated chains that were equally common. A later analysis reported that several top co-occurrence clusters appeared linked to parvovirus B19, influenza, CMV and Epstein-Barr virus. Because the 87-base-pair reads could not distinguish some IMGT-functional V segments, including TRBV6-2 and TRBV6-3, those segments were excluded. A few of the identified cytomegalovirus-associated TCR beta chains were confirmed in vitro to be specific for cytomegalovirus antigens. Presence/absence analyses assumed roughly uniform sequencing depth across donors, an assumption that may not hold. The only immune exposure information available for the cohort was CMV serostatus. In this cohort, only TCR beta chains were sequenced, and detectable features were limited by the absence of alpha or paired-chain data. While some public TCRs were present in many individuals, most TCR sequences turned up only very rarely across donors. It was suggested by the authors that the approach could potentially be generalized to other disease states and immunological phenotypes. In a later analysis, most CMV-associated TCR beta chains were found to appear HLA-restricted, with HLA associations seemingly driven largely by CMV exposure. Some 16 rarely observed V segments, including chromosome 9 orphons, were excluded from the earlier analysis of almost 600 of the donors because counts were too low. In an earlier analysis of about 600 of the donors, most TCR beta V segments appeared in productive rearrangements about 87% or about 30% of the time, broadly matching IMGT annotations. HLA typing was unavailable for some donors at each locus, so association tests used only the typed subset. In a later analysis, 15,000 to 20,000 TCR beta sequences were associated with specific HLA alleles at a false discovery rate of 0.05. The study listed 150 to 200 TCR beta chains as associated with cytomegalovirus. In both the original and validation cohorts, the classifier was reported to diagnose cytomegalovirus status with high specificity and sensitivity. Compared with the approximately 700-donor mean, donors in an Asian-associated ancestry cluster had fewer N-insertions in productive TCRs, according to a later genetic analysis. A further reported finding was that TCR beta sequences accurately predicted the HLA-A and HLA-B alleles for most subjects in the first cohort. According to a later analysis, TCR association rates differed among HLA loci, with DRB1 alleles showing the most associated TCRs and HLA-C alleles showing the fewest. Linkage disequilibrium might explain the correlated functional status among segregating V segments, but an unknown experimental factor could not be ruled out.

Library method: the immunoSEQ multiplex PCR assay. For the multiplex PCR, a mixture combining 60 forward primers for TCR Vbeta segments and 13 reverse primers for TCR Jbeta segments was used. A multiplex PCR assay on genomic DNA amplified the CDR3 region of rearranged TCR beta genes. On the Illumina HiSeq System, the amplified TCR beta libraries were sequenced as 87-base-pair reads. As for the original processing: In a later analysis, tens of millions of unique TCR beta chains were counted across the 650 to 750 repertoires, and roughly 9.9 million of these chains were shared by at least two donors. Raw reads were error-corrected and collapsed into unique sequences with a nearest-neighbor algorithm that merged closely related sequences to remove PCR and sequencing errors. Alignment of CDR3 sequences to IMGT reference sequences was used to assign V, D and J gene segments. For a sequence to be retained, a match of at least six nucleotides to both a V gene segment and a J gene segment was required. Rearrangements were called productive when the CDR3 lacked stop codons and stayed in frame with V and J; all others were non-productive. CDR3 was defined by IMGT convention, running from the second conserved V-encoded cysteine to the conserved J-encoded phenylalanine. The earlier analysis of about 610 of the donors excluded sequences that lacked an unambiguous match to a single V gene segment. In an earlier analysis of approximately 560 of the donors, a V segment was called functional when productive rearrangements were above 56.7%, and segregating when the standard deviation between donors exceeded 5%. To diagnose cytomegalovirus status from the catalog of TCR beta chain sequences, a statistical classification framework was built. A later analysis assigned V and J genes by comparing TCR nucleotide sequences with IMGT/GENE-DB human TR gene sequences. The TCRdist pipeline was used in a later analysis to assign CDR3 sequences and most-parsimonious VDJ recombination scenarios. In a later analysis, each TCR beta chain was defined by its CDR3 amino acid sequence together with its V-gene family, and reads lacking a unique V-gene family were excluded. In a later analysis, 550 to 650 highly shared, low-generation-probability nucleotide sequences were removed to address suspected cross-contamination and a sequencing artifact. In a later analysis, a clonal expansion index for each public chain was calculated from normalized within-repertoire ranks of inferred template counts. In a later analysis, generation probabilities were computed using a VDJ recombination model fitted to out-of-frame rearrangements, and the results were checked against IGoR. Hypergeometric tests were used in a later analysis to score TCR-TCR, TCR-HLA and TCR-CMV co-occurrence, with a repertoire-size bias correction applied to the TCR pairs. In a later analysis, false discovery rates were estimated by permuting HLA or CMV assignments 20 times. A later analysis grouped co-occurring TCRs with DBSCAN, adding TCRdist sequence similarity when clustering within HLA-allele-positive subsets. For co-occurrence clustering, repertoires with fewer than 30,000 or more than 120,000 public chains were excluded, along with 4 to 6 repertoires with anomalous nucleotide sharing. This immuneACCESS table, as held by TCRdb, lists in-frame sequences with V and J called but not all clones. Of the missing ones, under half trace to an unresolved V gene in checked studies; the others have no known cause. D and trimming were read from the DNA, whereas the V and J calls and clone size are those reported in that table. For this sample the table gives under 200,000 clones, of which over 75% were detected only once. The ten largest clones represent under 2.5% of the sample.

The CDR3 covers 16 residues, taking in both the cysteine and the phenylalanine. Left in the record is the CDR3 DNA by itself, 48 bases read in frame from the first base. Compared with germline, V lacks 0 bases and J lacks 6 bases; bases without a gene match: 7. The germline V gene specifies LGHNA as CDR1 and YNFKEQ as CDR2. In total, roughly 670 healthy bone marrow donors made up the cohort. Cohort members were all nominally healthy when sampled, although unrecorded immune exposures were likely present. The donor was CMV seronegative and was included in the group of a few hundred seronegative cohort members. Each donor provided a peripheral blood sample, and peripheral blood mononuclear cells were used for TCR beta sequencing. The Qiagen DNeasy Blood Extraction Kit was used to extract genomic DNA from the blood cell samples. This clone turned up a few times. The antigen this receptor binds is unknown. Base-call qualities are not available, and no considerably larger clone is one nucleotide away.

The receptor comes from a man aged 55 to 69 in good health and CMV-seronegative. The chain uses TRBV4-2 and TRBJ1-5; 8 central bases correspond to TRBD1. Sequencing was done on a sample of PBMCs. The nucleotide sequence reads TGTGCCAGCAGCCAAGAAATCGGGCAGGGGGCTCAGCCCCAGCATTTT. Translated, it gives CASSQEIGQGAQPQHF.